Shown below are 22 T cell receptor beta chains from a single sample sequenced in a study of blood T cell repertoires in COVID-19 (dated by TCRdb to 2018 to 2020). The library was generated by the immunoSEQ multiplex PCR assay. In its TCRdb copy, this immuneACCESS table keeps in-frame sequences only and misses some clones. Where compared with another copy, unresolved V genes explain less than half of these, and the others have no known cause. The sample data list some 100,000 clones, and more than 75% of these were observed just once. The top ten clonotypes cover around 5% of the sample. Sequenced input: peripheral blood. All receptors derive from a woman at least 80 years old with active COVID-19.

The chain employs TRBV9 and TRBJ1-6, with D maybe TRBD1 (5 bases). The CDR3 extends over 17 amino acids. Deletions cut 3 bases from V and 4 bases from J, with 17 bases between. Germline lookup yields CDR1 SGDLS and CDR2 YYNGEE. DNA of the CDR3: TGTGCCAGCAGCGCCGGCGGGGGGAGGACTTATAATTCACCCCTCCACTTT. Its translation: CASSAGGGRTYNSPLHF.

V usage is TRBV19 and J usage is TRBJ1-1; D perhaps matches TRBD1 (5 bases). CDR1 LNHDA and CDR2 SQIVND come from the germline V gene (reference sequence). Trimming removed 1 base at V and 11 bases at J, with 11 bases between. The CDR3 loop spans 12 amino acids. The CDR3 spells CASSIGQGSAFF. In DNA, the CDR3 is TGTGCCAGTAGTATAGGGCAGGGATCGGCTTTCTTT.

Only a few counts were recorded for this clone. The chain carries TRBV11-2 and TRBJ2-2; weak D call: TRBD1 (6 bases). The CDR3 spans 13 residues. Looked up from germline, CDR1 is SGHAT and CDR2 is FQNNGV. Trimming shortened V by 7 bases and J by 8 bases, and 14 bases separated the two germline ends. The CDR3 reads CASTKGVLGELFF. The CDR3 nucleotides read TGTGCCAGCACTAAGGGGGTTTTGGGGGAGCTGTTTTTT. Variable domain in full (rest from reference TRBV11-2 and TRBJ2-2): EAGVAQSPRYKIIEKRQSVAFWCNPISGHATLYWYQQILGQGPKLLIQFQNNGVVDDSQLPKDRFSAERLKGVDSTLKIQPAKLEDSAVYLCASTKGVLGELFFGEGSRLTVL.

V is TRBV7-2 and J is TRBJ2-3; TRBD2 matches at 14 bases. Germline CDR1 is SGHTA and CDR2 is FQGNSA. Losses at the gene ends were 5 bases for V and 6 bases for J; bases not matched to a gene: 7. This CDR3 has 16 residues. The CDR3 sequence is CASSPQGLAGADTQYF. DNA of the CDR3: TGTGCCAGCAGCCCCCAGGGACTAGCGGGAGCCGATACGCAGTATTTT.

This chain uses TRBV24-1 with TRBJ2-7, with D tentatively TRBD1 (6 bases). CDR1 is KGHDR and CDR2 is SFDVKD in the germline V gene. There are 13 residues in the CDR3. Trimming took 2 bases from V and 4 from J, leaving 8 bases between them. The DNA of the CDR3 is TGTGCCACCAGTGATTGGGGGCGGTACGAGCAGTACTTC. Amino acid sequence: CATSDWGRYEQYF.

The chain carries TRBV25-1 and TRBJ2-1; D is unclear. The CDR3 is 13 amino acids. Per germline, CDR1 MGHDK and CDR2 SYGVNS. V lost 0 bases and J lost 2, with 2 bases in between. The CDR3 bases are TGTGCCAGCAGTGAATACACCTACAATGAGCAGTTCTTC. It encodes CASSEYTYNEQFF.

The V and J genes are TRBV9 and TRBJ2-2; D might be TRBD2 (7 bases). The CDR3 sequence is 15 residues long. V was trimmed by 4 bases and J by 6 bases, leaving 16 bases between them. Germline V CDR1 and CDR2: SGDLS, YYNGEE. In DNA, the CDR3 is TGTGCCAGCAGCCCAAACCAGGGGAGGGCCGGGGAGCTGTTTTTT. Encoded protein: CASSPNQGRAGELFF.

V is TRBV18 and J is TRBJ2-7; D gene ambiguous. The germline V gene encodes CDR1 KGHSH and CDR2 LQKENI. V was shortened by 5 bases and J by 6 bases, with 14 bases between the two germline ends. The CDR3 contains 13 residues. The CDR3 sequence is CASSMELMGEQYF. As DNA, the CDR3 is TGTGCCAGCTCAATGGAGCTCATGGGCGAGCAGTACTTC.

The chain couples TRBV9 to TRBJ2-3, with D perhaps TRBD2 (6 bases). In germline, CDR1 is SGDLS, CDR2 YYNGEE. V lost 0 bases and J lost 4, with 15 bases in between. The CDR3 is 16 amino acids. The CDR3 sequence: CASSVAPGVVADTQYF. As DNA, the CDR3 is TGTGCCAGCAGCGTAGCTCCGGGAGTCGTTGCAGATACGCAGTATTTT.

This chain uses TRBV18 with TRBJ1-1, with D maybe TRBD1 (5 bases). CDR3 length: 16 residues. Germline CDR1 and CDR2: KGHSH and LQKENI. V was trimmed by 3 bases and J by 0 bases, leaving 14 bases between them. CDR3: CASSPLRTPMNTEAFF. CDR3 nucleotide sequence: TGTGCCAGCTCACCCCTGAGGACACCTATGAACACTGAAGCTTTCTTT.

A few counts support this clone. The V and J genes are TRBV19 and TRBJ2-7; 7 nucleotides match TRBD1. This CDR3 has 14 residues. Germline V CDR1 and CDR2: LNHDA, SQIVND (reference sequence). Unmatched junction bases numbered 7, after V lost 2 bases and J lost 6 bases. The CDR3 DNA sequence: TGTGCCAGTAGTATACGAACAGGGGCCGGCGAGCAGTACTTC. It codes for CASSIRTGAGEQYF.

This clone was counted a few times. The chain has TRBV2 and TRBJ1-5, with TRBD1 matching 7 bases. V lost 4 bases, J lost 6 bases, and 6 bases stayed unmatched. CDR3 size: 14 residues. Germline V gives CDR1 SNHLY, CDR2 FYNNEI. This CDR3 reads CASSGEGAFQPQHF. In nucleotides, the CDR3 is TGTGCCAGCAGTGGTGAGGGGGCCTTTCAGCCCCAGCATTTT. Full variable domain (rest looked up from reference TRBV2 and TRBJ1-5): EPEVTQTPSHQVTQMGQEVILRCVPISNHLYFYWYRQILGQKVEFLVSFYNNEISEKSEIFDDQFSVERPDGSNFTLKIRSTKLEDSAMYFCASSGEGAFQPQHFGDGTRLSIL.

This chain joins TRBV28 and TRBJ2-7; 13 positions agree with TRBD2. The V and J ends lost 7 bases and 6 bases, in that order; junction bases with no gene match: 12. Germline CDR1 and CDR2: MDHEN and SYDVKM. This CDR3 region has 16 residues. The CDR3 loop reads CASNPGLAGLRGEQYF. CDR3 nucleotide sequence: TGTGCCAGCAACCCGGGACTAGCGGGGCTGAGAGGCGAGCAGTACTTC.

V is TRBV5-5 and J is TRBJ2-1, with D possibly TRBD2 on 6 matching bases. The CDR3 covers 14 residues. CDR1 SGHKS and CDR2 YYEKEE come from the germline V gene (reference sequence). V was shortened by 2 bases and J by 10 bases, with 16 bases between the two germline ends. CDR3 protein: CASSLVYAGSEQFF. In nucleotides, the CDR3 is TGTGCCAGCAGCTTAGTGTACGCGGGGAGCGAGCAGTTCTTC.

The CDR3 nucleotides read TGTGCCATCCAGTCGGGACTAGCTCAGAATGAGCAGTTCTTC. Protein sequence: CAIQSGLAQNEQFF. V is TRBV6-5 and J is TRBJ2-1; 9 bases map to TRBD2. Per germline, CDR1 MNHEY and CDR2 SVGAGI. Trimming took 10 bases from V and 7 from J; bases not matched to a gene: 11. The CDR3 is made up of 14 amino acids.

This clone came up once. This CDR3 reads CAISSPTSSDTQYF. The DNA for the CDR3 is TGTGCCATCAGTTCCCCAACATCATCAGATACGCAGTATTTT. The chain is built from TRBV10-3 and TRBJ2-3; D not certain. Looked up from germline, CDR1 is ENHRY and CDR2 is SYGVKD. The CDR3 contains 14 residues. V gave up 5 bases and J gave up 4 bases, with 13 bases separating them.

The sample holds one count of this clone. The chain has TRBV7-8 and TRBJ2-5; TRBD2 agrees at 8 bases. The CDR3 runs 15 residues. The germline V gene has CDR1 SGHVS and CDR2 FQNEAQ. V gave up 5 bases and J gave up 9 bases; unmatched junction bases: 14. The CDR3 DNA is TGTGCCAGCAGCCCTCTCGGACTAGCTGCCCAGGCCCAGTACTTC. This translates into CASSPLGLAAQAQYF.

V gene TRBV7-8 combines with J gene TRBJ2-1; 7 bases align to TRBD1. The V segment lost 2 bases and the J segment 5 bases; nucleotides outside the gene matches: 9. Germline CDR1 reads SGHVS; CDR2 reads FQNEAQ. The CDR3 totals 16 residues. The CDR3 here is CASSLSINTGDNEQFF. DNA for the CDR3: TGTGCCAGCAGCTTATCGATAAATACAGGGGACAATGAGCAGTTCTTC.

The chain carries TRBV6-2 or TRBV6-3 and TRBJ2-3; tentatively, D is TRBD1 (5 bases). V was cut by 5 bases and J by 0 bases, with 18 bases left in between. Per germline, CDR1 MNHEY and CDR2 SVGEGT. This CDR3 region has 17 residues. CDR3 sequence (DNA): TGTGCCAGCAGTGGGGCCAGGACCACGAGAAGCACAGATACGCAGTATTTT. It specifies CASSGARTTRSTDTQYF.

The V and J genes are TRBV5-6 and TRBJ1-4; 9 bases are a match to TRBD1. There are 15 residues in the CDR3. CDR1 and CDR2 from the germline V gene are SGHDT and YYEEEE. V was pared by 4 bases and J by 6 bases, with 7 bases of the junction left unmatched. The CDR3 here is CASSPGTGRDEKLFF. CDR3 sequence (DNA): TGTGCCAGCAGCCCGGGGACAGGGCGAGATGAAAAACTGTTTTTT.

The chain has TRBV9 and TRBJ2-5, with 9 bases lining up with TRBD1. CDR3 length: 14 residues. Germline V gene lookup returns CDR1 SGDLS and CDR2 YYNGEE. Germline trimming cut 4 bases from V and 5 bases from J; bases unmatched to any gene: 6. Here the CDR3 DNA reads TGTGCCAGCAGCATAGGACAGGGGCTTGAGACCCAGTACTTC. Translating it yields CASSIGQGLETQYF.

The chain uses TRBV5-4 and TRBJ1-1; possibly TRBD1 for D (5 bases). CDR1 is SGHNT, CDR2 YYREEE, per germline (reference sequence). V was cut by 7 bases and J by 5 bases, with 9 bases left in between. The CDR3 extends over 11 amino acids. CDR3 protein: CASGGGTEAFF. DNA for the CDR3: TGTGCCAGCGGGGGAGGGACTGAAGCTTTCTTT.